This TCR beta chain was recorded in a study of cytomegalovirus exposure and HLA in healthy donors. The CDR3 consists of 13 residues. Per germline, CDR1 SGHTA and CDR2 FQGNSA. The V and J ends lost 1 base and 6 bases respectively, with 6 bases between them. Primers: 60 Vbeta forward and 13 Jbeta reverse. Source study methods: The count from a later analysis was about 80 million unique TCR beta chains, about 9.9 million of them shared. Profiled with immunoSEQ multiplex PCR; TCRdb holds only in-frame clones, not every one. D and trimming come from the DNA, and the V and J calls and clone size come from that table. The data show more than 70,000 clones, more than 75% seen once. As concerns this clone: What it binds is not known.

General study points: Researchers reported in a later analysis that common viral pathogens appeared linked to several top clusters.

This clonotype was obtained from a man aged 25 to 40 in good health and CMV-seropositive. The rearrangement joins TRBV7-2 to TRBJ1-4; the D is unclear. The sample was PBMCs. CDR3 sequence (DNA): TGTGCCAGCAGCTTAGGGGCAGATGAAAAACTGTTTTTT. It specifies CASSLGADEKLFF.